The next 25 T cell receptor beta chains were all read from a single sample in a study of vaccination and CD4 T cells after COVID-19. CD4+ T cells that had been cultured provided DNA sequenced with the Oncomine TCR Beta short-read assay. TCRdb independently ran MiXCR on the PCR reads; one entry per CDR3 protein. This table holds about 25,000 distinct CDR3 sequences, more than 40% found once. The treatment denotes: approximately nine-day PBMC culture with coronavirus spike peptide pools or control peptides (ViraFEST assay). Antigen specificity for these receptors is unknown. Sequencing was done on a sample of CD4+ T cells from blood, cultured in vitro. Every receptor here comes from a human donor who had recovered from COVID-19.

The CDR3 is CASSSRTVTLGGYTF. Written as DNA, the CDR3 is TGTGCCAGCAGCTCGCGGACAGTCACTTTGGGTGGCTACACCTTC. The V gene is TRBV5-8, the J gene TRBJ1-2, with D possibly TRBD1 on 6 matching bases. The V gene lost 3 bases and the J gene lost 7 bases, with 19 bases spanning the gap. The germline V gene has CDR1 SGHTS and CDR2 YDEGEE. This CDR3 region has 15 residues.

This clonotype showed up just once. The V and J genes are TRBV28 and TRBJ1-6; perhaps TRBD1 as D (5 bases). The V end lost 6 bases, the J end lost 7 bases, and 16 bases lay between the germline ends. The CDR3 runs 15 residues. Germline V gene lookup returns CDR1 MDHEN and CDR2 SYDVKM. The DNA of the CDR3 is TGTGCCAGCAGCCCCCCGGGTCGGGGGAATTCACCCCTCCACTTT. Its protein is CASSPPGRGNSPLHF.

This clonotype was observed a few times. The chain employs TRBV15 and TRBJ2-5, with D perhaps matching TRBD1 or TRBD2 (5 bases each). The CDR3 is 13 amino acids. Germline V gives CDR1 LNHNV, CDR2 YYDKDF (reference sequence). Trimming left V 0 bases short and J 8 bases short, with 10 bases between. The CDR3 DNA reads TGTGCCACCAGCAGAGACAGGGAGTTAACCCAGTACTTC. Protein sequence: CATSRDRELTQYF.

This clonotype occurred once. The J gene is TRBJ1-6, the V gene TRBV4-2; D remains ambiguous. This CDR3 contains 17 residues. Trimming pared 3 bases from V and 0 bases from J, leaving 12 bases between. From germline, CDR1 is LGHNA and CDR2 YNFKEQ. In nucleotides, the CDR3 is TGTGCCAGCAGCCACGAGACGGCCGGCTCCTATAATTCACCCCTCCACTTT. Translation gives CASSHETAGSYNSPLHF.

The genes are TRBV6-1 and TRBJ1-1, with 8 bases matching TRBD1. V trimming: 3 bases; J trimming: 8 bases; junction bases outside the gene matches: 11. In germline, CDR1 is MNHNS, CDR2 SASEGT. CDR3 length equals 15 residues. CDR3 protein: CASSDLGTGPKEAFF. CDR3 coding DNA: TGTGCCAGCAGTGATTTAGGGACAGGTCCGAAAGAAGCTTTCTTT.

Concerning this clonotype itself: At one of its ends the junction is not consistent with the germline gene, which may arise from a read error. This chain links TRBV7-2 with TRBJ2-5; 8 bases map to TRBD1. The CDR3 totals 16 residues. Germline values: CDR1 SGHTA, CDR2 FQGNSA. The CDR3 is CASSQLLGQGRRSQYF. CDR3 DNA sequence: TGCGCCAGCAGCCAATTACTCGGACAGGGACGGAGGTCCCAGTACTTC.

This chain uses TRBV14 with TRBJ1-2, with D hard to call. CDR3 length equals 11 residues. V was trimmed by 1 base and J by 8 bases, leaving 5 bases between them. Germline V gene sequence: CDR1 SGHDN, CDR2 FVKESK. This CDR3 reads CASSQGRGYTF. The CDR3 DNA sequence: TGTGCCAGCAGCCAAGGGCGGGGCTACACCTTC. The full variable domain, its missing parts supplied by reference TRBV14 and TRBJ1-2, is EAGVTQFPSHSVIEKGQTVTLRCDPISGHDNLYWYRRVMGKEIKFLLHFVKESKQDESGMPNNRFLAERTGGTYSTLKVQPAELEDSGVYFCASSQGRGYTFGSGTRLTVV.

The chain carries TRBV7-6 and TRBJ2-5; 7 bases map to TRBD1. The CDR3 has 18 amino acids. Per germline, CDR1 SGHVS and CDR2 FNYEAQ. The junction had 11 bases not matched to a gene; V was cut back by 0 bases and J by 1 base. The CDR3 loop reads CASSLASAGTVGQETQYF. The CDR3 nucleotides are TGTGCCAGCAGCTTAGCTTCCGCCGGGACAGTGGGCCAAGAGACCCAGTACTTC.

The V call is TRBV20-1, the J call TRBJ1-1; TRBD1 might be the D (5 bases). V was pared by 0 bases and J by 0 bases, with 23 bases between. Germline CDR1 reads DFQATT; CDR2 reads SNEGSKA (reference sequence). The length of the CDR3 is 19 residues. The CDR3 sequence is CSARDRGVGRAHLNTEAFF. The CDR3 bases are TGCAGTGCTAGAGATCGGGGGGTGGGACGCGCCCACCTGAACACTGAAGCTTTCTTT.

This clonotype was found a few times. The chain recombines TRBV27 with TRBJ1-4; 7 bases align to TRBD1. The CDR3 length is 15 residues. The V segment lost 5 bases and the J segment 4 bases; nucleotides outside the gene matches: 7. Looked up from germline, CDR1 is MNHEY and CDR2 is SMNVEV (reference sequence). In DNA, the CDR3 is TGTGCCAGCAGTCCCCGACAGGGACTTAATGAAAAACTGTTTTTT. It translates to CASSPRQGLNEKLFF.

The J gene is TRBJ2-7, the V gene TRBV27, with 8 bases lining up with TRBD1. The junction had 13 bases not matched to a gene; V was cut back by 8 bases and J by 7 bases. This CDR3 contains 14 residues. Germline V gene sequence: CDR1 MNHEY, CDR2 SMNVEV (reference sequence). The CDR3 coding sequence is TGTGCCAGCGGGCTTTTGGACAGGGTTGGGGAGCAGTACTTC. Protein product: CASGLLDRVGEQYF.

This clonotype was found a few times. The CDR3 sequence: CSGTGGWSQPQHF. CDR3 in DNA: TGCAGTGGTACAGGGGGCTGGAGTCAGCCCCAGCATTTT. The chain couples TRBV20-1 to TRBJ1-5; 9 bases fit TRBD1. Germline trimming cut 7 bases from V and 6 bases from J; bases unmatched to any gene: 7. This CDR3 spans 13 amino acids. The V gene's germline CDR1 is DFQATT and CDR2 SNEGSKA (reference sequence).

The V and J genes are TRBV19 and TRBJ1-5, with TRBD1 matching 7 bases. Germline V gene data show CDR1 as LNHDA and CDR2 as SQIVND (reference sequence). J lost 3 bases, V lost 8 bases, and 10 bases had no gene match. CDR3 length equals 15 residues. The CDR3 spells CASAQGDRDNQPQHF. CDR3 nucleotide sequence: TGTGCCAGTGCGCAGGGGGATAGGGACAATCAGCCCCAGCATTTT.

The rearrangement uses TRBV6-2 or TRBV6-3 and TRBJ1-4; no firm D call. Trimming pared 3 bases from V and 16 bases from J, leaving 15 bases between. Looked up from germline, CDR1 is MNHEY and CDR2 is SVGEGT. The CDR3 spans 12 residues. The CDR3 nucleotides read TGTGCCAGCAGTTATGGGCCCAGTTCTCCGTTTTTT. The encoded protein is CASSYGPSSPFF.

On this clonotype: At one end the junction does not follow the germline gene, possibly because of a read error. Written as DNA, the CDR3 is TGTGCCAGCAGTCTCGGATACGGGCAGTACTTC. It translates to CASSLGYGQYF. This rearrangement joins TRBV12-3 or TRBV12-4 to TRBJ2-7; the D is unclear. This CDR3 comprises 11 residues.

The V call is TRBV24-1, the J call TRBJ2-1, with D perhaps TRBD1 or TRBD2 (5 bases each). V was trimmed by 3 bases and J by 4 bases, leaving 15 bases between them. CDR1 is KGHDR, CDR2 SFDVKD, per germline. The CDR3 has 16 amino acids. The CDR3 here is CATSDPGLSGYNEQFF. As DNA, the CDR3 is TGTGCCACCAGTGATCCGGGGCTTTCTGGGTACAATGAGCAGTTCTTC.

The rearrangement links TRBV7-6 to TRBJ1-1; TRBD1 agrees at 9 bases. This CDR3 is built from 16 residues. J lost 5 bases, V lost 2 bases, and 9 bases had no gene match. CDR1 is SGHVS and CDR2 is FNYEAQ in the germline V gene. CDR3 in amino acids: CASSLPGTGSWTEAFF. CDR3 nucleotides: TGTGCCAGCAGCTTACCCGGGACAGGGAGTTGGACTGAAGCTTTCTTT.

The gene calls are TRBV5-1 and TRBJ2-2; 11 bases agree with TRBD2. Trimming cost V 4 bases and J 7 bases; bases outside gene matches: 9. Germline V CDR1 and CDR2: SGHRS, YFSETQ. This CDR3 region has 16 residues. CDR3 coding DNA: TGCGCCAGCAGCCCCGGGGTAGCGGGGGGGCACGGGGAGCTGTTTTTT. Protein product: CASSPGVAGGHGELFF.

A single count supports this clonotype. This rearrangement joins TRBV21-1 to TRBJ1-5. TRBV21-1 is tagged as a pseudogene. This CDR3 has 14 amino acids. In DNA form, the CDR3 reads TGTGCCAGCAGCGCACGGGGTTGGGGTCAGCCCCAGCATTTT. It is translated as CASSARGWGQPQHF.

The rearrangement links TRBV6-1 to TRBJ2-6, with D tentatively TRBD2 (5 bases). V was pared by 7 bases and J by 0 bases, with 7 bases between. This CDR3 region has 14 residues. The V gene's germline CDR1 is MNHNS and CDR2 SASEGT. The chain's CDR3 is CASTEGSGANVLTF. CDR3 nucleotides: TGTGCCAGCACCGAGGGCTCTGGGGCCAACGTCCTGACTTTC.

CDR3 sequence: CAIRDRERWTGELFF. CDR3 nucleotides: TGTGCCATCAGAGACAGGGAAAGATGGACCGGGGAGCTGTTTTTT. The chain is built from TRBV10-3 and TRBJ2-2; 7 bases map to TRBD1. Germline values: CDR1 ENHRY, CDR2 SYGVKD. Losses at the gene ends were 6 bases for V and 5 bases for J; bases not matched to a gene: 9. The CDR3 has 15 amino acids.

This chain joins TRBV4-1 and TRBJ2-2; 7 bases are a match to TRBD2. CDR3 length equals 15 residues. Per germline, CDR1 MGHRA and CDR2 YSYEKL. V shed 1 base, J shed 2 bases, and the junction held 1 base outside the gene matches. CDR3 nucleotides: TGCGCCAGCAGCCAAGCGGGGGGTAACACCGGGGAGCTGTTTTTT. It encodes CASSQAGGNTGELFF.

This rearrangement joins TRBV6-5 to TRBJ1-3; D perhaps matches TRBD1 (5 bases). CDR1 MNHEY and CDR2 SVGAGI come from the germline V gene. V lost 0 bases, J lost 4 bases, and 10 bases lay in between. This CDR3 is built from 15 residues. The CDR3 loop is CASSYSHGGGNTIYF. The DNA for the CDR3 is TGTGCCAGCAGTTACTCGCACGGGGGGGGAAACACCATATATTTT.

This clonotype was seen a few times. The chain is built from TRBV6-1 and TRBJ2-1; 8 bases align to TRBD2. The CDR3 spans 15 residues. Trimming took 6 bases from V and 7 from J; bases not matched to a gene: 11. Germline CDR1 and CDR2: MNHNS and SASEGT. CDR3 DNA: TGTGCCAGCAGCGGAGCGGGAGCATTGGGAAATGAGCAGTTCTTC. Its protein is CASSGAGALGNEQFF.

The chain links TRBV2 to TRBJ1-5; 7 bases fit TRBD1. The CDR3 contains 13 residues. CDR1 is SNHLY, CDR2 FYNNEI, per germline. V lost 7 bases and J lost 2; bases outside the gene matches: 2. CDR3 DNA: TGTGCCAGCAATGGACAGGGCAATCAGCCCCAGCATTTT. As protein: CASNGQGNQPQHF.